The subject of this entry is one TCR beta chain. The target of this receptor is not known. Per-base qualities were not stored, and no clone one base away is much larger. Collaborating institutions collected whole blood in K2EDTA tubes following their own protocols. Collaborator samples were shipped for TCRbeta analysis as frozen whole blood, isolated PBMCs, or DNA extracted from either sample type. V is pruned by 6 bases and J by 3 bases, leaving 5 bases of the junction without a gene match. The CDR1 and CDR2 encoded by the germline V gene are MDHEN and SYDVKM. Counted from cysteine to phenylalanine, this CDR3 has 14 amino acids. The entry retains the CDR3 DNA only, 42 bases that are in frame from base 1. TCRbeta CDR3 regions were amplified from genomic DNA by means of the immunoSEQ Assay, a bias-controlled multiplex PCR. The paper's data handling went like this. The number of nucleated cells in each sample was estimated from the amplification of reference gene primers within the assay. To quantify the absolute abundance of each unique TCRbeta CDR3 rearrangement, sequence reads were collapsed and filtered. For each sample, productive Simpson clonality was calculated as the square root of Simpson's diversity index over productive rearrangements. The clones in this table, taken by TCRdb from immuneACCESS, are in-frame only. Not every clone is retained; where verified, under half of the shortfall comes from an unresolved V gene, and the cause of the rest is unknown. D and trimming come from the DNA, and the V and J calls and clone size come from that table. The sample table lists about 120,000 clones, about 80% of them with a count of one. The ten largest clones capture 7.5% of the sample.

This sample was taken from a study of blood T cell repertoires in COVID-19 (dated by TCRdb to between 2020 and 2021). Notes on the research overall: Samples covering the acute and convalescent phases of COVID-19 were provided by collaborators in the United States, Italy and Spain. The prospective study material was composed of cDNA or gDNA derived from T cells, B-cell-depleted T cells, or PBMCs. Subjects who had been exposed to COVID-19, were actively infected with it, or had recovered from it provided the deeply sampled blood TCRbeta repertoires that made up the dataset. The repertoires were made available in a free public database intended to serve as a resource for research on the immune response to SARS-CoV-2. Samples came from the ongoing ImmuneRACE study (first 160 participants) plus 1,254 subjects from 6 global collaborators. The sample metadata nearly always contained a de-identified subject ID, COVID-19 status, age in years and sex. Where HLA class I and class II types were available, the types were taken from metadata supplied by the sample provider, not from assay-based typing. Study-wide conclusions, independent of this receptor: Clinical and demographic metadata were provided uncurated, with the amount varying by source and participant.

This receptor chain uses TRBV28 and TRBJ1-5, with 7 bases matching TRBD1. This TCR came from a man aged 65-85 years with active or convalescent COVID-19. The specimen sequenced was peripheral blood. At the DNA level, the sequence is TGTGCCAGCAGCCGGGACAGCTCCAATCAGCCCCAGCATTTT. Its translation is CASSRDSSNQPQHF.